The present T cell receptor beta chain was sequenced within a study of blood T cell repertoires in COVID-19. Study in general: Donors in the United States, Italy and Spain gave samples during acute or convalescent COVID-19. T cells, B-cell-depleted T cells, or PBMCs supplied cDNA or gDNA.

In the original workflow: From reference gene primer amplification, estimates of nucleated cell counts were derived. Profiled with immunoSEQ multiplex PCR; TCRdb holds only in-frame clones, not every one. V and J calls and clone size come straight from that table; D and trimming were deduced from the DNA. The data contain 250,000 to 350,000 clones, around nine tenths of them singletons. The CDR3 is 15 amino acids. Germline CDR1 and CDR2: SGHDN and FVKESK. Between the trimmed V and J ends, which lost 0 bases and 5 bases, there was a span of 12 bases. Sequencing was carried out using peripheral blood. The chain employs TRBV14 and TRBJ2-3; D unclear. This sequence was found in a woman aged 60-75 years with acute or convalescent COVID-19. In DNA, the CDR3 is TGTGCCAGCAGCCAAGATAGCTCAGTGGGAGATACGCAGTATTTT. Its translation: CASSQDSSVGDTQYF.